One and the same sample provided the 22 T cell receptor beta chains below, sequenced in a study of OX40 agonist ivuxolimab in advanced cancers. Clones were read by immunoSEQ multiplex PCR, and TCRdb kept only the in-frame ones, dropping some. In the table there are some 80,000 clones, 94% of which are singletons. Sequencing was performed on CD4+ or CD8+ T cells sorted from blood, taken in a trial of the OX40 agonist ivuxolimab. The receptors come from an adult with an advanced solid tumor such as melanoma, head and neck, liver or kidney cancer.

This clone was seen a handful of times. The V gene is TRBV7-9, the J gene TRBJ1-2; D gene unclear. V lost 1 base and J 2 bases, leaving 11 bases between the germline ends. In germline, CDR1 is SEHNR, CDR2 FQNEAQ (reference sequence). This CDR3 is 15 amino acids long. CDR3 amino acids: CASSLELTDNYGYTF. CDR3 nucleotide sequence: TGTGCCAGCAGCTTAGAGTTGACGGACAACTATGGCTACACCTTC.

The rearrangement links TRBV19 to TRBJ1-2; no firm D call. Germline assignment: CDR1 LNHDA and CDR2 SQIVND (reference sequence). Trimming pared 2 bases from V and 0 bases from J, leaving 10 bases between. This CDR3 comprises 15 residues. This CDR3 is CASSITKPANYGYTF. The CDR3 bases are TGTGCCAGTAGTATAACCAAACCCGCTAACTATGGCTACACCTTC.

The chain links TRBV30 to TRBJ2-1; the D call may be TRBD1 or TRBD2 (5 bases each). Trimming took off 2 bases at V and 4 bases at J, with 15 bases between the two ends. The CDR3 consists of 15 residues. In germline, CDR1 is GTSNPN, CDR2 SVGIG (reference sequence). The CDR3 DNA reads TGTGCCTGGAGTACCGTCGGGACGGAATACAATGAGCAGTTCTTC. Translated, it gives CAWSTVGTEYNEQFF.

The chain carries TRBV27 and TRBJ2-1; D possibly corresponds to TRBD2 (6 bases). V lost 6 bases and J lost 3, with 12 bases in between. Looked up from germline, CDR1 is MNHEY and CDR2 is SMNVEV (reference sequence). This CDR3 contains 14 residues. The CDR3, as DNA: TGTGCCAGCAGATACGGGACTGACTACAATGAGCAGTTCTTC. Its translation: CASRYGTDYNEQFF.

The CDR3 region is CASSPGAQTTDTQYF. The CDR3 nucleotides read TGTGCCAGCAGCCCCGGGGCCCAAACCACAGATACGCAGTATTTT. The chain uses TRBV7-6 and TRBJ2-3, with D perhaps assigned TRBD1 or TRBD2 (5 bases each). V was pared by 5 bases and J by 2 bases, with 14 bases between. The CDR3 is 15 amino acids. Germline assignment: CDR1 SGHVS and CDR2 FNYEAQ. Full variable domain (rest looked up from reference TRBV7-6 and TRBJ2-3): GAGVSQSPRYKVTKRGQDVALRCDPISGHVSLYWYRQALGQGPEFLTYFNYEAQQDKSGLPNDRFSAERPEGSISTLTIQRTEQRDSAMYRCASSPGAQTTDTQYFGPGTRLTVL.

The chain recombines TRBV4-3 with TRBJ2-6; 12 positions match TRBD1. The CDR3 is made up of 20 amino acids. Unmatched junction bases numbered 12, after V lost 2 bases and J lost 4 bases. CDR1 and CDR2 (germline): LGHNA, YSLEER. CDR3 amino acids: CASSQPSSGTGGGGANVLTF. CDR3 nucleotides: TGCGCCAGCAGCCAACCTTCCTCCGGGACAGGGGGCGGCGGGGCCAACGTCCTGACTTTC.

This clone was observed a handful of times. CDR3 sequence: CAARGNYGYTF. In DNA form, the CDR3 reads TGTGCAGCAAGGGGGAACTATGGCTACACCTTC. The chain uses TRBV27 and TRBJ1-2; maybe TRBD1 (6 bases). Germline-derived CDR1 and CDR2 are MNHEY and SMNVEV (reference sequence). The CDR3 length is 11 residues.

This chain joins TRBV6-5 and TRBJ2-7; D gene ambiguous. With 2 bases removed from V and 2 bases from J, the gap between germline ends came to 7 bases. Germline CDR1 and CDR2: MNHEY and SVGAGI. CDR3 size: 13 residues. The CDR3 protein is CASSYDGAYEQYF. As DNA, the CDR3 is TGTGCCAGCAGTTACGACGGAGCCTACGAGCAGTACTTC.

This chain links TRBV18 with TRBJ2-7; TRBD2 is a possible D gene (6 bases). V dropped 3 bases and J dropped 7 bases, with 10 bases sitting between them. This CDR3 is 12 amino acids long. Germline values: CDR1 KGHSH, CDR2 LQKENI. DNA for the CDR3: TGTGCCAGCTCACCGGGGGGTCGGGAGCAGTACTTC. It encodes CASSPGGREQYF.

V is TRBV9 and J is TRBJ2-3; 10 bases align to TRBD2. Germline CDR1 reads SGDLS; CDR2 reads YYNGEE. Losses at the gene ends were 4 bases for V and 1 base for J; bases not matched to a gene: 3. The CDR3 length is 15 residues. The CDR3 nucleotides are TGTGCCAGCAGCCCAACTAGCGGGGGCACAGATACGCAGTATTTT. Amino acids: CASSPTSGGTDTQYF.

The chain carries TRBV18 and TRBJ1-1; D is perhaps TRBD1 (5 bases). CDR1 is KGHSH and CDR2 is LQKENI in the germline V gene. V shed 1 base and J shed 3 bases, with 9 bases lying between them. The CDR3 has 14 residues. CDR3 DNA sequence: TGTGCCAGCTCACCACGGTCGGGGGACACTGAAGCTTTCTTT. It yields the protein CASSPRSGDTEAFF. Together with reference TRBV18 and TRBJ1-1, the CDR3 gives the full variable domain: NAGVMQNPRHLVRRRGQEARLRCSPMKGHSHVYWYRQLPEEGLKFMVYLQKENIIDESGMPKERFSAEFPKEGPSILRIQQVVRGDSAAYFCASSPRSGDTEAFFGQGTRLTVV.

The J gene is TRBJ1-2, the V gene TRBV4-1; weak D call: TRBD1 (6 bases). The germline CDR1 and CDR2 sequences are MGHRA and YSYEKL. The germline V and J ends were trimmed by 11 bases and 8 bases, with 18 bases remaining between them. The CDR3 consists of 12 residues. CDR3 nucleotides: TGCGCCTCAAAGAGAACAGGGCCGGGCTACACCTTC. As protein: CASKRTGPGYTF.

The V call is TRBV27, the J call TRBJ2-1; 14 positions match TRBD2. This CDR3 has 19 amino acids. V was clipped by 3 bases and J by 0 bases; unmatched bases: 7. Germline CDR1 and CDR2: MNHEY and SMNVEV (reference sequence). DNA for the CDR3: TGTGCCAGCAGTTTCTCGGGACTAGCGGGGGCCGGCTCCTACAATGAGCAGTTCTTC. It yields the protein CASSFSGLAGAGSYNEQFF.

This chain links TRBV5-4 with TRBJ2-5; 13 bases align to TRBD2. Germline V gene lookup returns CDR1 SGHNT and CDR2 YYREEE (reference sequence). The CDR3 runs 20 residues. The trim removed 1 base at V and 4 bases at J, leaving 16 bases unmatched. The CDR3 is CASSLSVGMGLAGLVETQYF. CDR3 sequence (DNA): TGTGCCAGCAGCTTGTCGGTCGGGATGGGACTAGCGGGACTGGTAGAGACCCAGTACTTC.

V is TRBV7-6 and J is TRBJ2-5; TRBD1 might be the D (7 bases). CDR1 and CDR2 from the germline V gene are SGHVS and FNYEAQ. CDR3 size: 15 residues. Trimming stripped 5 bases from V and 5 bases from J, with 18 bases between. The CDR3 sequence: CASSPGGPSLETQYF. The CDR3 DNA follows: TGTGCCAGCAGCCCAGGGGGGCCTAGTCTGGAGACCCAGTACTTC.

CDR3 in DNA: TGTGCCAGCAGTTCCTCAAGGACTAACTCCTACGAGCAGTACTTC. Its protein product is CASSSSRTNSYEQYF. The V call is TRBV28, the J call TRBJ2-7; a possible D gene is TRBD2 (6 bases). CDR1 and CDR2 (germline): MDHEN, SYDVKM. Trimming left V 4 bases short and J 0 bases short, with 13 bases between. The CDR3 is 15 residues long.

CDR3: CASSLVDRANEKLFF. The CDR3 DNA reads as TGTGCCAGCAGCTTAGTCGACAGAGCTAATGAAAAACTGTTTTTT. The gene calls are TRBV7-9 and TRBJ1-4, with D maybe TRBD1 (5 bases). This CDR3 comprises 15 residues. Germline assignment: CDR1 SEHNR and CDR2 FQNEAQ (reference sequence). Trimming removed 1 base from V and 3 bases from J, with 9 bases in between.

The chain uses TRBV11-2 and TRBJ1-5; D remains ambiguous. CDR1 is SGHAT and CDR2 is FQNNGV in the germline V gene. This CDR3 is 14 amino acids long. V gave up 2 bases and J gave up 0 bases, with 5 bases separating them. As DNA, the CDR3 is TGTGCCAGCAGCTTAAGCCTTAGCAATCAGCCCCAGCATTTT. Its translation: CASSLSLSNQPQHF.

The V and J genes are TRBV14 and TRBJ1-2, with D maybe TRBD1 (5 bases). Germline loops: CDR1 SGHDN, CDR2 FVKESK. The CDR3 totals 15 residues. Trimming cost V 2 bases and J 2 bases, with 12 bases left between them. CDR3 in amino acids: CASSQLIGTNYGYTF. CDR3 DNA: TGTGCCAGCAGCCAACTGATAGGGACCAACTATGGCTACACCTTC.

The CDR3 protein is CASSLARQRSYNSPLHF. The CDR3, as DNA: TGTGCCAGCAGCTTAGCAAGACAGAGATCCTATAATTCACCCCTCCACTTT. The chain is built from TRBV7-8 and TRBJ1-6, with D perhaps TRBD1 (5 bases). From germline, CDR1 is SGHVS and CDR2 FQNEAQ. Trimming cost V 0 bases and J 1 base, with 10 bases left between them. The CDR3 totals 17 residues.

The chain uses TRBV4-2 and TRBJ2-1, with 8 bases aligning to TRBD2. Germline V gives CDR1 LGHNA, CDR2 YNFKEQ. CDR3 length: 16 residues. Trimming took 7 bases from V and 1 from J; bases not matched to a gene: 9. CDR3 amino acids: CASTQLGGRSYNEQFF. The CDR3 DNA follows: TGTGCCAGCACTCAACTGGGCGGGAGGTCCTACAATGAGCAGTTCTTC.

The chain carries TRBV13 and TRBJ1-2; tentative D call: TRBD1 (6 bases). Germline V lookup: CDR1 PRHDT, CDR2 FYEKMQ (reference sequence). The V end lost 5 bases, the J end lost 4 bases, and 23 bases lay between the germline ends. The CDR3 is 17 residues long. The DNA of the CDR3 is TGTGCCAGCAGCCCATCCGGGGGTCAAGGGGGGGCCTATGGCTACACCTTC. It is translated as CASSPSGGQGGAYGYTF.